This is a list of T cell receptor beta chains from one sample in a study of persistence of HIV-infected CD4 T cells. Method: immunoSEQ multiplex PCR; TCRdb's copy keeps in-frame clones and lacks some. The table has 25,000 to 35,000 clones, 70% seen once; the top ten hold roughly 1.4%. Antigen specificity for these receptors is unknown. The input for sequencing was CD4+ T cells sorted from PBMCs after roughly 18-hour stimulation, taken from a patient who received antiretroviral therapy. Receptors were obtained from an adult man with HIV who was CMV-seropositive. CDR3s include the opening cysteine and the closing phenylalanine or tryptophan. D genes are given only for firm matches. Clone size is given for some rows only: seen once, a few or many times, or a class if the clone is expanded.

j_call d_call clone_size v_call cdr3_nt cdr3_aa
TRBJ2-3 . . TRBV25-1 TGTGCCAGCAGTGAATACAAGGACACAGATACGCAGTATTTT CASSEYKDTDTQYF
TRBJ2-3 . . TRBV19 TGTGCCAGTAGCTCCGGCCTCGAAGATACGCAGTATTTT CASSSGLEDTQYF
TRBJ1-2 . . TRBV6-5 TGTGCCAGCAGGGCTGGACTCTATGGCTACACCTTC CASRAGLYGYTF
TRBJ1-1 . medium-sized TRBV5-6 TGTGCCAGCAGCCAACTCGGACCGTTGAACACTGAAGCTTTCTTT CASSQLGPLNTEAFF
TRBJ1-1 . . TRBV6-2/TRBV6-3 TGTGCCAGCAGTTGGGGCGGCTCTGAAGCTTTCTTT CASSWGGSEAFF
TRBJ2-5 . . TRBV5-5 TGTGCCAGCAGCCCAACCCGATACAGGGAGGGAGAGACCCAGTACTTC CASSPTRYREGETQYF
TRBJ1-6 . . TRBV18 TGTGCCAGCTCAACGGGACCTCCGAGCTCCTATAATTCACCCCTCCACTTT CASSTGPPSSYNSPLHF
TRBJ1-2 TRBD1 . TRBV29-1 TGCAGCGTTATCGACAGGGGACTAATAAATGGCTACACCTTC CSVIDRGLINGYTF
TRBJ1-4 . . TRBV4-1 TGCGCCAGCAGCCAAGATGCCCGTATTGGAGAAAAACTGTTTTTT CASSQDARIGEKLFF
TRBJ1-1 . few TRBV14 TGTGCCAGCAGCCAGTACAGCACAGGTCCCTACACTGAAGCTTTCTTT CASSQYSTGPYTEAFF
TRBJ2-2 TRBD2 . TRBV4-2 TGTGCCAGCAGCCCTACTAGCGGGGGCCTTAGCACCGGGGAGCTGTTTTTT CASSPTSGGLSTGELFF
TRBJ1-5 TRBD1 . TRBV27 TGTGCCAGCAGTCCCTGGACAGGGGGCAACAATCAGCCCCAGCATTTT CASSPWTGGNNQPQHF
TRBJ1-5 . few TRBV12-5 TGTGCTAGTGGTTATAACAATCAGCCCCAGCATTTT CASGYNNQPQHF
TRBJ1-3 . . TRBV19 TGTGCCAGTACCCGGGCTGGAAACTCTGGAAACACCATATATTTT CASTRAGNSGNTIYF
TRBJ2-5 . . TRBV25-1 TGTGCCAGCAGTGAATGGGGGGGGGCCCCCCCAGAGACCCAGTACTTC CASSEWGGAPPETQYF
TRBJ2-6 . . TRBV7-6 TGTGCCAGCAGCTCCTTAAACTCTGGGGCCAACGTCCTGACTTTC CASSSLNSGANVLTF
TRBJ2-7 . . TRBV18 TGTGCCAGCTCACCACGGCAGGGCCGGTACTACGAGCAGTACTTC CASSPRQGRYYEQYF
TRBJ2-7 TRBD1 . TRBV5-4 TGTGCCGGGGGACAGGGGGGCTACGAGCAGTACTTC CAGGQGGYEQYF
TRBJ1-4 . . TRBV7-9 TGTGCCAGCAGCTTAGTATCTCCGAGTCGGAATGAAAAACTGTTTTTT CASSLVSPSRNEKLFF